The next 30 T cell receptor beta chains were all read from a single sample in a study of T cell changes during pregnancy in multiple sclerosis. Profiled with immunoSEQ multiplex PCR; TCRdb holds only in-frame clones, not every one. Of some 21,000 clones in the sample, around four fifths were seen once. The material sequenced was CD8+ T cells from peripheral blood mononuclear cells, taken in the first trimester of pregnancy. Receptor source: a female donor in good health, enrolled as a control in a pregnancy study.

This clone turned up a few times. V and J are TRBV29-1 and TRBJ1-1; D is unresolved. CDR3 length: 13 amino acids. Germline V gene data show CDR1 as SQVTM and CDR2 as ANQGSEA. Trimming removed 4 bases at V and 0 bases at J, with 9 bases between. Written as DNA, the CDR3 is TGCAGCGTTGTAAGCAGGTTGAACACTGAAGCTTTCTTT. Amino acid sequence: CSVVSRLNTEAFF. Full variable domain (outside the CDR3, taken from reference TRBV29-1 and TRBJ1-1): SAVISQKPSRDICQRGTSLTIQCQVDSQVTMMFWYRQQPGQSLTLIATANQGSEATYESGFVIDKFPISRPNLTFSTLTVSNMSPEDSSIYLCSVVSRLNTEAFFGQGTRLTVV.

The rearrangement joins TRBV10-3 to TRBJ2-7; D is possibly TRBD1 (6 bases). Germline assignment: CDR1 ENHRY and CDR2 SYGVKD. Trimming removed 6 bases from V and 2 bases from J, with 14 bases in between. This CDR3 contains 14 residues. CDR3 DNA: TGTGCCATCAGCTCTAACAGGGACCCCTACGAGCAGTACTTC. Protein: CAISSNRDPYEQYF.

This sequence joins TRBV27 and TRBJ1-5; D may be TRBD1 (5 bases). V was clipped by 10 bases and J by 2 bases, with 15 bases between them. Germline V gene data show CDR1 as MNHEY and CDR2 as SMNVEV (reference sequence). This CDR3 spans 14 amino acids. The CDR3 nucleotides read TGTGCCACATCAGGGAATCGGGGCAATCAGCCCCAGCATTTT. The encoded protein is CATSGNRGNQPQHF.

This chain links TRBV6-1 with TRBJ1-1; 10 positions match TRBD1. Germline V gene lookup returns CDR1 MNHNS and CDR2 SASEGT. V was pared by 4 bases and J by 5 bases, with 4 bases of the junction left unmatched. This CDR3 spans 14 amino acids. For the CDR3, the DNA is TGTGCCAGCAGTGCCGGGACAGGGGAGACTGAAGCTTTCTTT. As protein: CASSAGTGETEAFF.

The chain uses TRBV27 and TRBJ2-3, with 11 nucleotides matching TRBD1. With 5 bases clipped from V and 4 bases from J, the junction kept 8 bases outside the gene matches. There are 16 residues in the CDR3. The V gene's germline CDR1 is MNHEY and CDR2 SMNVEV (reference sequence). CDR3 protein: CASSAIPGQGADTQYF. CDR3 DNA: TGTGCCAGCAGTGCTATTCCGGGACAGGGGGCAGATACGCAGTATTTT.

CDR3 in amino acids: CASSLDHSYEQYF. In DNA, the CDR3 is TGTGCCAGCAGCTTAGATCATTCCTACGAGCAGTACTTC. The chain uses TRBV11-2 and TRBJ2-7; D gene ambiguous. Trimming removed 0 bases at V and 1 base at J, with 4 bases between. The CDR3 is 13 amino acids. Germline assignment: CDR1 SGHAT and CDR2 FQNNGV.

This clone was found once. V gene TRBV7-6 combines with J gene TRBJ2-2; 11 bases line up with TRBD1. Looked up from germline, CDR1 is SGHVS and CDR2 is FNYEAQ. Trimming removed 6 bases from V and 5 bases from J; junction bases left unmatched: 8. The CDR3 runs to 16 residues. This CDR3 is CASRQTGTGGTGELFF. CDR3 sequence (DNA): TGTGCCAGCAGACAGACCGGGACAGGGGGAACCGGGGAGCTGTTTTTT. Supplemented by reference TRBV7-6 and TRBJ2-2, the full variable domain reads GAGVSQSPRYKVTKRGQDVALRCDPISGHVSLYWYRQALGQGPEFLTYFNYEAQQDKSGLPNDRFSAERPEGSISTLTIQRTEQRDSAMYRCASRQTGTGGTGELFFGEGSRLTVL.

With respect to this clone: The sample contains more than one DNA sequence encoding this CDR3. This chain links TRBV9 with TRBJ1-2; possibly TRBD1 for D (5 bases). Deletions cut 2 bases from V and 8 bases from J, with 10 bases between. CDR3 length: 12 amino acids. Germline assignment: CDR1 SGDLS and CDR2 YYNGEE. The CDR3 reads CASSVRGGGYTF. The CDR3 region has the DNA TGTGCCAGCAGCGTTAGGGGTGGCGGCTACACCTTC.

This CDR3 reads CASSPRRGTGNFRAFF. The CDR3, as DNA: TGTGCCAGCAGTCCTAGGAGGGGGACAGGGAACTTTAGGGCTTTCTTT. The rearrangement links TRBV2 to TRBJ1-1; 9 bases match TRBD1. Germline loops: CDR1 SNHLY, CDR2 FYNNEI. The V segment lost 5 bases and the J segment 11 bases; nucleotides outside the gene matches: 18. The CDR3 has 16 amino acids. Looking up the rest from reference TRBV2 and TRBJ1-1 gives the full variable domain: EPEVTQTPSHQVTQMGQEVILRCVPISNHLYFYWYRQILGQKVEFLVSFYNNEISEKSEIFDDQFSVERPDGSNFTLKIRSTKLEDSAMYFCASSPRRGTGNFRAFFGQGTRLTVV.

V and J are TRBV5-8 and TRBJ2-6; D is undetermined. The CDR3 totals 15 residues. CDR1 is SGHTS and CDR2 is YDEGEE in the germline V gene. V gave up 0 bases and J gave up 2 bases, with 6 bases separating them. This chain's CDR3 is CASSLGQTGANVLTF. CDR3 nucleotide sequence: TGTGCCAGCAGCTTGGGCCAGACTGGGGCCAACGTCCTGACTTTC.

The gene calls are TRBV6-4 and TRBJ2-3, with a tentative D call TRBD1 (8 bases). The CDR3 is 16 amino acids. The germline CDR1 and CDR2 sequences are MRHNA and SNTAGT. Trimming stripped 6 bases from V and 2 bases from J, with 18 bases between. The CDR3 DNA sequence: TGTGCCAGCAGCCAAACAGGGGGGGGGCACACAGATACGCAGTATTTT. This translates into CASSQTGGGHTDTQYF.

The chain links TRBV4-1 to TRBJ2-3; TRBD2 matches 8 bases. J was trimmed by 5 bases and V by 4 bases; bases with no gene match: 11. This CDR3 comprises 16 residues. The germline V gene has CDR1 MGHRA and CDR2 YSYEKL. CDR3 amino acids: CASSPSSGGVLDTQYF. The CDR3 nucleotides are TGCGCCAGCAGCCCTTCCTCCGGGGGGGTCTTAGATACGCAGTATTTT.

The chain recombines TRBV5-1 with TRBJ2-1, with D possibly TRBD1 on 6 matching bases. The CDR3 has 16 amino acids. Trimming cost V 3 bases and J 9 bases, with 22 bases left between them. Germline V lookup: CDR1 SGHRS, CDR2 YFSETQ. The CDR3 DNA reads TGCGCCAGCAGCTCGCCCCCCCCCGACAGGCAGGGTGAGCAGTTCTTC. Protein product: CASSSPPPDRQGEQFF.

The chain couples TRBV28 to TRBJ1-1, with 8 bases that match TRBD1. This CDR3 has 15 residues. V was clipped by 2 bases and J by 1 base; unmatched bases: 3. From germline, CDR1 is MDHEN and CDR2 SYDVKM. The DNA for the CDR3 is TGTGCCAGCAGTTTACCCAGGGGGCCGAACACTGAAGCTTTCTTT. Its protein is CASSLPRGPNTEAFF.

This clone was detected once. V is TRBV27 and J is TRBJ1-2, with 9 bases identical to TRBD1. The V segment lost 3 bases and the J segment 4 bases; nucleotides outside the gene matches: 6. From germline, CDR1 is MNHEY and CDR2 SMNVEV (reference sequence). This CDR3 has 15 amino acids. The CDR3 DNA is TGTGCCAGCAGTTTTTCCGGGACAGGGCCCTATGGCTACACCTTC. Translation: CASSFSGTGPYGYTF.

The J gene is TRBJ2-3, the V gene TRBV6-4, with TRBD1 matching over 9 bases. With 3 bases clipped from V and 7 bases from J, the junction kept 5 bases outside the gene matches. The CDR3 covers 14 residues. The germline V gene has CDR1 MRHNA and CDR2 SNTAGT. CDR3 sequence (DNA): TGTGCCAGCAGTGAAGGGACAGGGCATTATACGCAGTATTTT. Residues: CASSEGTGHYTQYF.

The chain uses TRBV7-6 and TRBJ2-2; possible D gene TRBD1, 5 bases. This CDR3 has 17 residues. Germline-derived CDR1 and CDR2 are SGHVS and FNYEAQ. Trimming cost V 1 base and J 0 bases, with 12 bases left between them. CDR3 loop: CASSLGRTRANTGELFF. Here the CDR3 DNA reads TGTGCCAGCAGCTTAGGTAGGACACGAGCGAACACCGGGGAGCTGTTTTTT.

This sequence joins TRBV15 and TRBJ1-5, with 9 bases that match TRBD1. V trimming: 0 bases; J trimming: 6 bases; junction bases outside the gene matches: 6. The V gene's germline CDR1 is LNHNV and CDR2 YYDKDF (reference sequence). CDR3 length equals 16 residues. CDR3 protein: CATSRDPGQGGQPQHF. The CDR3 nucleotides are TGTGCCACCAGCAGAGATCCGGGACAGGGAGGTCAGCCCCAGCATTTT.

CDR3 protein: CASSTQGGEQYF. The CDR3 nucleotides read TGTGCCAGCAGTACACAGGGTGGCGAGCAGTACTTC. The chain links TRBV27 to TRBJ2-7; tentatively, D is TRBD1 (6 bases). From germline, CDR1 is MNHEY and CDR2 SMNVEV (reference sequence). The CDR3 length is 12 residues. V lost 5 bases and J lost 6, with 11 bases in between.

This clone appeared a single time. V and J are TRBV30 and TRBJ1-2, with 10 bases aligning to TRBD1. In germline, CDR1 is GTSNPN, CDR2 SVGIG (reference sequence). J gave up 8 bases and V 2 bases, and 8 bases lay outside the gene matches. The CDR3 covers 14 residues. The CDR3 here is CAWSLAGTGDGYTF. The CDR3 DNA sequence: TGTGCCTGGAGTCTTGCCGGGACAGGGGACGGCTACACCTTC.

This clone was counted many times. The gene calls are TRBV4-2 and TRBJ2-7; 12 nucleotides match TRBD1. Germline CDR1 is LGHNA and CDR2 is YNFKEQ. V gave up 5 bases and J gave up 5 bases; unmatched junction bases: 13. The CDR3 extends over 17 amino acids. CDR3 nucleotide sequence: TGTGCCAGCAGCTATACCGGACGGGGACAGGGGGCCGACGAGCAGTACTTC. It yields the protein CASSYTGRGQGADEQYF.

Here the CDR3 reads CATWGPGTDTQYF. DNA for the CDR3: TGTGCCACCTGGGGGCCGGGGACAGATACGCAGTATTTT. The gene calls are TRBV10-3 and TRBJ2-3; D perhaps matches TRBD1 (6 bases). From germline, CDR1 is ENHRY and CDR2 SYGVKD. The CDR3 sequence is 13 residues long. V was clipped by 10 bases and J by 3 bases, with 14 bases between them.

The chain couples TRBV7-2 to TRBJ2-4; the D is unclear. CDR1 and CDR2 (germline): SGHTA, FQGNSA. CDR3 length equals 16 residues. The ends were cut back, 1 base at V and 9 bases at J, with 19 bases in the middle. The CDR3 protein is CASSLGAGDTPLIQYF. The CDR3 bases are TGTGCCAGCAGCTTAGGGGCAGGTGACACCCCCCTCATTCAGTACTTC. Variable domain in full (rest from reference TRBV7-2 and TRBJ2-4): GAGVSQSPSNKVTEKGKDVELRCDPISGHTALYWYRQSLGQGLEFLIYFQGNSAPDKSGLPSDRFSAERTGGSVSTLTIQRTQQEDSAVYLCASSLGAGDTPLIQYFGAGTRLSVL.

The J gene is TRBJ1-2, the V gene TRBV6-1, with D possibly TRBD1 on 5 matching bases. The CDR3 totals 14 residues. From germline, CDR1 is MNHNS and CDR2 SASEGT. Trimming removed 10 bases at V and 2 bases at J, with 17 bases between. The DNA for the CDR3 is TGTGCCATCCGAGGGGAGGGAGGAAACTATGGCTACACCTTC. Protein sequence: CAIRGEGGNYGYTF.

This chain links TRBV30 with TRBJ2-1, with a possible D match to TRBD1 (6 bases). Germline V gene lookup returns CDR1 GTSNPN and CDR2 SVGIG (reference sequence). The CDR3 covers 15 residues. Trimming cost V 3 bases and J 5 bases, with 17 bases left between them. CDR3 coding DNA: TGTGCCTGGAGGAAGAGGACAGACCCTCACAATGAGCAGTTCTTC. Translated: CAWRKRTDPHNEQFF.

The rearrangement links TRBV27 to TRBJ2-6; TRBD2 agrees at 7 bases. The J segment lost 1 base and the V segment lost 0 bases, leaving 0 bases of the junction unmatched. Germline-derived CDR1 and CDR2 are MNHEY and SMNVEV (reference sequence). This CDR3 region has 16 residues. As DNA, the CDR3 is TGTGCCAGCAGTTTATCGCGGGGGTCTGGGGCCAACGTCCTGACTTTC. Protein sequence: CASSLSRGSGANVLTF.

The chain joins TRBV2 to TRBJ2-3; 8 nucleotides line up with TRBD2. The germline gives CDR1 SNHLY, CDR2 FYNNEI. V shed 7 bases and J 2 bases; nucleotides not matched to a gene: 8. The CDR3 sequence is 15 residues long. The CDR3 region has the DNA TGTGCCAGCACCTTTCAGCGGGGGAACACAGATACGCAGTATTTT. This codes for CASTFQRGNTDTQYF.

The rearrangement links TRBV13 to TRBJ2-3; 8 nucleotides match TRBD1. V shed 5 bases, J shed 4 bases, and the junction held 11 bases outside the gene matches. The CDR3 loop spans 16 amino acids. The V gene's germline CDR1 is PRHDT and CDR2 FYEKMQ (reference sequence). The CDR3 coding sequence is TGTGCCAGCAGCCCTGGACAGGGAAGGGGGCCAGATACGCAGTATTTT. Translated: CASSPGQGRGPDTQYF.

The V gene is TRBV2, the J gene TRBJ1-2; a weak D match, TRBD1 (5 bases). This CDR3 has 14 residues. The V and J ends lost 4 bases and 3 bases respectively, with 12 bases between them. The V gene's germline CDR1 is SNHLY and CDR2 FYNNEI. The CDR3 DNA follows: TGTGCCAGCAGTGGGGAGGGGCATGACTATGGCTACACCTTC. Translation: CASSGEGHDYGYTF. Together with reference TRBV2 and TRBJ1-2, the CDR3 gives the full variable domain: EPEVTQTPSHQVTQMGQEVILRCVPISNHLYFYWYRQILGQKVEFLVSFYNNEISEKSEIFDDQFSVERPDGSNFTLKIRSTKLEDSAMYFCASSGEGHDYGYTFGSGTRLTVV.

The chain combines TRBV30 with TRBJ2-7; D call uncertain. The CDR3 contains 13 residues. V was cut by 0 bases and J by 3 bases, with 9 bases left in between. CDR1 is GTSNPN, CDR2 SVGIG, per germline (reference sequence). CDR3: CAWSVLPNYEQYF. The DNA of the CDR3 is TGTGCCTGGAGTGTACTACCAAACTACGAGCAGTACTTC.